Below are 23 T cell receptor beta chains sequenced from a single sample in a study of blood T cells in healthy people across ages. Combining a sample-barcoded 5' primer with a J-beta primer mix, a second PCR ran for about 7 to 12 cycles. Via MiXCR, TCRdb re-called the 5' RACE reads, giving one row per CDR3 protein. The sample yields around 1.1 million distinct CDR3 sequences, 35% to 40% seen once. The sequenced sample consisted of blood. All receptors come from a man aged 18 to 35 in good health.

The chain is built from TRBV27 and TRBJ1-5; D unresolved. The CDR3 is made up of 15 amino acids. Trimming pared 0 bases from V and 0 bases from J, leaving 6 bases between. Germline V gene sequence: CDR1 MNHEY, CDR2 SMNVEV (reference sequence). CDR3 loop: CASSLSAISNQPQHF. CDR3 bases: TGTGCCAGCAGTTTATCTGCCATTAGCAATCAGCCCCAGCATTTT.

The CDR3 reads CSALTRQSGANVLTF. DNA of the CDR3: TGCAGTGCACTGACCCGGCAGTCTGGGGCCAACGTCCTGACTTTC. This chain joins TRBV20-1 and TRBJ2-6; D is uncertain. V lost 6 bases to trimming and J lost 1 base, with 13 bases between them. The CDR3 is 15 amino acids. The V gene's germline CDR1 is DFQATT and CDR2 SNEGSKA (reference sequence).

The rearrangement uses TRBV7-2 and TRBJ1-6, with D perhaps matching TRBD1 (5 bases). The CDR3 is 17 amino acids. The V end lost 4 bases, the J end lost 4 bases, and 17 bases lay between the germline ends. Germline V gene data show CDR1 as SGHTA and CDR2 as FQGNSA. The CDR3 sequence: CTSSSRVGGFYNSPLHF. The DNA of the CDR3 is TGTACCAGCAGCTCCCGGGTGGGGGGATTTTATAATTCACCCCTCCACTTT.

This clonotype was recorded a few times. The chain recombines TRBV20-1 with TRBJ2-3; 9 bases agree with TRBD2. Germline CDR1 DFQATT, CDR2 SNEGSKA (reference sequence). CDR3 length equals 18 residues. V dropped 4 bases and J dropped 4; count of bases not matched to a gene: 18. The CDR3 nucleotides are TGCAGTGCTACCGGAACGTACGCTTCGCGGGGGGGCCCAGATACGCAGTATTTT. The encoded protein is CSATGTYASRGGPDTQYF.

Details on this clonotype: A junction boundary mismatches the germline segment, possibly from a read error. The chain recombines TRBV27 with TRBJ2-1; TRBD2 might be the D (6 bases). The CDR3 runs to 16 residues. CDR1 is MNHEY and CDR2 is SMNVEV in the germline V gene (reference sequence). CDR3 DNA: TGTACCAGCAATCAGATCGGGGGAAGCTCCTACAATGAGCAGTTCTTC. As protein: CTSNQIGGSSYNEQFF.

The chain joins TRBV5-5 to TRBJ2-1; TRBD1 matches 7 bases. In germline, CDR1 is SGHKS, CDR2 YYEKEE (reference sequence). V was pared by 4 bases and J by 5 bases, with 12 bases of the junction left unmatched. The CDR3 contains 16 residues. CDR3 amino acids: CASSLPTGSVDNEQFF. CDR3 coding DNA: TGTGCCAGCAGCCTACCGACAGGGAGCGTGGACAATGAGCAGTTCTTC.

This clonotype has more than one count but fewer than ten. CDR3 nucleotides: TGTGCCAGCAGCGAAACCCGAGAGAACACTGAAGCTTTCTTT. Its protein product is CASSETRENTEAFF. The V call is TRBV2, the J call TRBJ1-1; D ambiguous. The CDR3 runs 14 residues. V shed 6 bases and J shed 1 base, with 12 bases lying between them. The germline V gene has CDR1 SNHLY and CDR2 FYNNEI. The full variable domain, with the rest looked up from reference TRBV2 and TRBJ1-1, is EPEVTQTPSHQVTQMGQEVILRCVPISNHLYFYWYRQILGQKVEFLVSFYNNEISEKSEIFDDQFSVERPDGSNFTLKIRSTKLEDSAMYFCASSETRENTEAFFGQGTRLTVV.

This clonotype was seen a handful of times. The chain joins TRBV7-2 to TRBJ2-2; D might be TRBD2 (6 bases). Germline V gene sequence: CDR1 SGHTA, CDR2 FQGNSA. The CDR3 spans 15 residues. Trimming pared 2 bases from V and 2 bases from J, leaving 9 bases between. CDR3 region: CASSLRRGNTGELFF. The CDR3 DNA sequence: TGTGCCAGCAGCTTAAGGCGGGGTAACACCGGGGAGCTGTTTTTT.

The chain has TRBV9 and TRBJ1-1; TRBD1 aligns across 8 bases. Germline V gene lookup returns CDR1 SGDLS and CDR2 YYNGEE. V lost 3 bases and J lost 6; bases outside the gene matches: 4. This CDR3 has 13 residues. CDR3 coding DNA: TGTGCCAGCAGCGACGGACAGGGTTCTGAAGCTTTCTTT. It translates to CASSDGQGSEAFF. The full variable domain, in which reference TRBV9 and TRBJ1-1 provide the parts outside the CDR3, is DSGVTQTPKHLITATGQRVTLRCSPRSGDLSVYWYQQSLDQGLQFLIQYYNGEERAKGNILERFSAQQFPDLHSELNLSSLELGDSALYFCASSDGQGSEAFFGQGTRLTVV.

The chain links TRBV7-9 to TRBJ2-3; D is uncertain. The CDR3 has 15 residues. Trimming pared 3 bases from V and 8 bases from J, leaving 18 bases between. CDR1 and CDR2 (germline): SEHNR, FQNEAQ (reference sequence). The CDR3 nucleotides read TGTGCCAGCAGCTTGAGCGTAGGAGCTCGCTCTACGCAGTATTTT. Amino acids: CASSLSVGARSTQYF.

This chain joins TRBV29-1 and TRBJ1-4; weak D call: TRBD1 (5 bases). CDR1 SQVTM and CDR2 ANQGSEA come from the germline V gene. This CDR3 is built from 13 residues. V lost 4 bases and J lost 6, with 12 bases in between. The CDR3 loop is CSVAGRVDEKLFF. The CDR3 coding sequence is TGCAGCGTTGCCGGCAGGGTGGATGAAAAACTGTTTTTT. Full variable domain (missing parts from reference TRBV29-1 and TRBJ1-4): SAVISQKPSRDICQRGTSLTIQCQVDSQVTMMFWYRQQPGQSLTLIATANQGSEATYESGFVIDKFPISRPNLTFSTLTVSNMSPEDSSIYLCSVAGRVDEKLFFGSGTQLSVL.

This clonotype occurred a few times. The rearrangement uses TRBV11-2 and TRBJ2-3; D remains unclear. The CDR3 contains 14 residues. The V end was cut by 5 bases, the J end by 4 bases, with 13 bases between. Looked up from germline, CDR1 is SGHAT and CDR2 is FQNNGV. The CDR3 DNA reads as TGTGCCAGCAGCCTCGACGCGGACCCAGATACGCAGTATTTT. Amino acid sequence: CASSLDADPDTQYF.

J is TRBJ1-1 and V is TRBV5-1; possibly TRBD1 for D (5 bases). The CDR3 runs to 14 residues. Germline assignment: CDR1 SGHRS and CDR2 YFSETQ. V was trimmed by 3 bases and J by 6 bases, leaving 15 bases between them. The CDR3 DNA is TGCGCCAGCAGCTCCGGGACCGGCCTAGCTGAAGCTTTCTTT. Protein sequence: CASSSGTGLAEAFF.

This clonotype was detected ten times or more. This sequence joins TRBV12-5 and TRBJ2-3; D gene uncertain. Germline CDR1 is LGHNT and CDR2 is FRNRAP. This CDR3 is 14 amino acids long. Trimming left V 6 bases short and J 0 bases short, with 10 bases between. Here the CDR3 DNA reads TGTGCTAGTGGGTCAGCATCTAGCACAGATACGCAGTATTTT. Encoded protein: CASGSASSTDTQYF.

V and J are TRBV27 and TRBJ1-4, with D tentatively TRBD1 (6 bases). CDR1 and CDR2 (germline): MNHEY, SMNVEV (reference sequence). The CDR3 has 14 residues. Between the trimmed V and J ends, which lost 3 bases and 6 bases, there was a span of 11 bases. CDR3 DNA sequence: TGTGCCAGCAGTTTGCAGGGGTTGGATGAAAAACTGTTTTTT. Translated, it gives CASSLQGLDEKLFF.

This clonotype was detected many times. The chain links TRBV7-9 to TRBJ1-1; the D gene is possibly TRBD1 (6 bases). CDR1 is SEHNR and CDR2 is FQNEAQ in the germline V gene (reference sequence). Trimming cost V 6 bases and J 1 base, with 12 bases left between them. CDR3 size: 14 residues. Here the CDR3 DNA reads TGTGCCAGCAGTCTACAGGGACCGAACACTGAAGCTTTCTTT. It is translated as CASSLQGPNTEAFF.

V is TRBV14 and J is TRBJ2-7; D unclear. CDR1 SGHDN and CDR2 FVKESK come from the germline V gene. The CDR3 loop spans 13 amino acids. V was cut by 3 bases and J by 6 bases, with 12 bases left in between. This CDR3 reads CASSQAPRSEQYF. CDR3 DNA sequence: TGTGCCAGCAGCCAGGCCCCTAGGAGCGAGCAGTACTTC.

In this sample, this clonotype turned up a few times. In DNA form, the CDR3 reads TGCGCCAGCAGCCTGGACAGCCACTATAATTCACCCCTCCACTTT. Protein product: CASSLDSHYNSPLHF. The chain employs TRBV5-1 and TRBJ1-6; D is possibly TRBD1 (6 bases). Germline V gives CDR1 SGHRS, CDR2 YFSETQ. The V gene lost 4 bases and the J gene lost 3 bases, with 11 bases spanning the gap. The CDR3 is 15 amino acids.

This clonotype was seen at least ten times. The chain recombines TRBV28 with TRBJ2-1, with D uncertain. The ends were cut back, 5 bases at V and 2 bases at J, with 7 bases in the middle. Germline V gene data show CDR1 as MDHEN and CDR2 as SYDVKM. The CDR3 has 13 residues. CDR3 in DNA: TGTGCCAGCAGTCAGGCGCCCTACAATGAGCAGTTCTTC. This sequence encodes CASSQAPYNEQFF.

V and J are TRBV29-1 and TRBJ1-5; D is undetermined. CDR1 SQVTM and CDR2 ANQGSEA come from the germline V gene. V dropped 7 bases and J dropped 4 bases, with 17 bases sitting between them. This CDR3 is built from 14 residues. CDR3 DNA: TGCAGCGCCGTCCCAGTGGACCCTAATCAGCCCCAGCATTTT. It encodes CSAVPVDPNQPQHF.

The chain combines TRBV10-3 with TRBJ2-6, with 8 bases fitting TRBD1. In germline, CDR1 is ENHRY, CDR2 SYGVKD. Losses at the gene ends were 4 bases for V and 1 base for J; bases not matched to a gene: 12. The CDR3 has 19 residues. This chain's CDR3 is CAISGLPGGAISGANVLTF. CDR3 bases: TGTGCCATCAGTGGTCTCCCAGGGGGCGCTATATCTGGGGCCAACGTCCTGACTTTC.

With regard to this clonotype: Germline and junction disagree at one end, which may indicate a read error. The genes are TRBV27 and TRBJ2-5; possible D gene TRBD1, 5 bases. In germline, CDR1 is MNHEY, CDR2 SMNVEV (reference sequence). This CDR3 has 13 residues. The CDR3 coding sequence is TGTGCCAGCAGTCCAAGACAGAGCTACGAGCAGTGCTTC. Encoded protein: CASSPRQSYEQCF.

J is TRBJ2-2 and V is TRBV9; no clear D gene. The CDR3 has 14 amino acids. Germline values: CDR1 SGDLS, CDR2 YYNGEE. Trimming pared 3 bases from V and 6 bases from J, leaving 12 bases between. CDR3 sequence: CASSAETLAGELFF. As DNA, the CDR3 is TGTGCCAGCAGCGCGGAGACCCTGGCCGGGGAGCTGTTTTTT. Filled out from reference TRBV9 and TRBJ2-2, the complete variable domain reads DSGVTQTPKHLITATGQRVTLRCSPRSGDLSVYWYQQSLDQGLQFLIQYYNGEERAKGNILERFSAQQFPDLHSELNLSSLELGDSALYFCASSAETLAGELFFGEGSRLTVL.